This is a list of T cell receptor beta chains from one sample in a study of T-cell reconstitution after alpha-beta-depleted transplantation in children. From the PCR reads, TCRdb called clonotypes with MiXCR, one entry per CDR3 protein. The sample consists of about 610,000 distinct CDR3 sequences, 10% to 13% of them appearing once. This material consisted of PBMCs from the stem cell graft donor, taken from the stem cell graft. All receptors come from a human donor who donated a stem cell graft to a child with acute myeloid leukemia. Each CDR3 is given with its conserved first and last residue. D genes are given only for firm matches. Size is omitted from some rows. Given values are once, few, many or a class for expanded clones.

TRBV5-1,many,TRBJ1-1,-,TGCGCCAGCAGCCCCGGGGGGGTGGGGGTGAACACTGAAGCTTTCTTT,CASSPGGVGVNTEAFF
TRBV5-1,-,TRBJ2-7,-,TGCGCCAGCAGCTTGTTACAGGACGGGAACGAGCAGTACTTC,CASSLLQDGNEQYF
TRBV7-9,few,TRBJ2-5,-,TGTGCCAGCAGCTCCTACCGCAACCCCGGACAAGAGACCCAGTACTTC,CASSSYRNPGQETQYF
TRBV12-3/TRBV12-4,-,TRBJ2-7,-,TGTGCCAGCCGACGCCCTAGGTCCTACGAGCAGTACTTC,CASRRPRSYEQYF
TRBV7-2,few,TRBJ1-1,-,TGTGCCAGCAGCTTATTAGGGGCCACTGAAGCTTTCTTT,CASSLLGATEAFF
TRBV29-1,-,TRBJ2-2,TRBD2,TGCAGCGCCGGACTAGCGGGAGCCGGGGAGCTGTTTTTT,CSAGLAGAGELFF
TRBV6-5,few,TRBJ2-1,TRBD2,TGTGCCAGCAGACCCGGGACTAGCGGGAATGGTGAGCAGTTCTTC,CASRPGTSGNGEQFF
TRBV28,-,TRBJ2-5,-,TGTGCCAGCAGCCTTGGGGGGGCTAGCCAAGAGACCCAGTACTTC,CASSLGGASQETQYF
TRBV4-2,-,TRBJ2-3,-,TGTGCCAGCAGCCAAGGACGTTCCAGCATAGATACGCAGTATTTT,CASSQGRSSIDTQYF
TRBV9,-,TRBJ2-7,-,TGTGCCAGCAGCGTAGGTCGTTCCCCCTCGTACGAGCAGTACTTC,CASSVGRSPSYEQYF
TRBV20-1,-,TRBJ2-7,TRBD2,TGCAGTGCTAGAGGACTAGCAGGAAGCTCCTACGAGCAGTACTTC,CSARGLAGSSYEQYF
TRBV6-1,-,TRBJ2-2,TRBD2,TGTGCCAGCAACTACGGGGCTAGCGGGAGCACCGGGGAGCTGTTTTTT,CASNYGASGSTGELFF
TRBV29-1,-,TRBJ2-5,-,TGCAGCGTTGAAGAACCCGTATTAGAGACCCAGTACTTC,CSVEEPVLETQYF
TRBV29-1,many,TRBJ2-5,TRBD2,TGCAGCGTTCTCGGGAGGGCGGAGACCCAGTACTTC,CSVLGRAETQYF
TRBV11-2,-,TRBJ2-3,TRBD2,TGTGCCAGCAGGCTACTAGCGGGTAGCACAGATACGCAGTATTTT,CASRLLAGSTDTQYF
TRBV24-1,few,TRBJ2-3,TRBD2,TGTGCCACCAGTCTAGCGGGATACCCGAGCACAGATACGCAGTATTTT,CATSLAGYPSTDTQYF
TRBV9,many,TRBJ1-5,TRBD1,TGTGCCAGCAGCGCCGGACAGGGCAGCAATCAGCCCCAGCATTTT,CASSAGQGSNQPQHF
TRBV6-2/TRBV6-3,few,TRBJ2-3,TRBD2,TGTGCCAGCAGTTACCCCGGGACTAGCGGAAACACAGATACGCAGTATTTT,CASSYPGTSGNTDTQYF
TRBV11-3,few,TRBJ2-1,-,TGTGCCAGCAGCTTTGGCGAGTACAATGAGCAGTTCTTC,CASSFGEYNEQFF
TRBV29-1,few,TRBJ2-7,TRBD2,TGCAGCGCCCTTGAGGCGGGAGAACTTGGCGAGCAGTACTTC,CSALEAGELGEQYF
TRBV10-3,-,TRBJ1-3,-,TGTGCCGTCGGCGGGGGAAGCTCTGGAAACACCATATATTTT,CAVGGGSSGNTIYF
TRBV6-5,many,TRBJ1-4,-,TGTGCCAGCGGAGCGACAGCAACTAATGAAAAACTGTTTTTT,CASGATATNEKLFF
TRBV20-1,many,TRBJ1-1,-,TGCAGTGCTAGAGATGAGGGCAGGGCGAACACTGAAGCTTTCTTT,CSARDEGRANTEAFF
TRBV6-1,-,TRBJ2-2,TRBD2,TGTGCCACCTCAATGCGAGGGAGGGTAACCGGGGAGCTGTTTTTT,CATSMRGRVTGELFF
TRBV11-3,few,TRBJ2-1,-,TGTGCCAGCAGCCTCCCCGGGATACTCCATGAGCAGTTCTTC,CASSLPGILHEQFF
TRBV11-2,-,TRBJ2-6,TRBD1,TGTGCCAGCAGCCCCCAGACAGGGGGAACTGGGGCCAACGTCCTGACTTTC,CASSPQTGGTGANVLTF
TRBV20-1,many,TRBJ2-1,-,TGCAGTGCCGTGACCCGGAACAATGAGCAGTTCTTC,CSAVTRNNEQFF
TRBV19,-,TRBJ1-1,-,TGTGCCAGTAGATCCGTAATGCGCAACACTGAAGCTTTCTTT,CASRSVMRNTEAFF
TRBV5-6,-,TRBJ2-1,-,TGTGCCAGCAGCCTTAAATACTGGCCTCGGGACAATGAGCAGTTCTTC,CASSLKYWPRDNEQFF